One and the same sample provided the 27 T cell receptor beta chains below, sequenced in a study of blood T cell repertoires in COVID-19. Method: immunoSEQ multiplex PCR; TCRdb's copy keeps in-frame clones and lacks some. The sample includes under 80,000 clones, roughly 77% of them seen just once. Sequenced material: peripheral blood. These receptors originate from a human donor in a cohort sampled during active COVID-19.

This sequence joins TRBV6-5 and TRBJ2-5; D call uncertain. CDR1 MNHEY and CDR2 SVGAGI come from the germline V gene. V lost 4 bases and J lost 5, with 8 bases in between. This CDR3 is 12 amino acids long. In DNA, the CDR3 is TGTGCCAGCAGTTCACAGTGGGAGACCCAGTACTTC. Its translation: CASSSQWETQYF.

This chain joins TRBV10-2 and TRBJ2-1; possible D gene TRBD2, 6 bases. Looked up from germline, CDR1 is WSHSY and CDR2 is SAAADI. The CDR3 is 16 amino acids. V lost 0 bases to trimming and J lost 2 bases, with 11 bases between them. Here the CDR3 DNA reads TGCGCCAGCAGTGAGTCGAGATGGGGGGCCTACAATGAGCAGTTCTTC. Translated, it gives CASSESRWGAYNEQFF.

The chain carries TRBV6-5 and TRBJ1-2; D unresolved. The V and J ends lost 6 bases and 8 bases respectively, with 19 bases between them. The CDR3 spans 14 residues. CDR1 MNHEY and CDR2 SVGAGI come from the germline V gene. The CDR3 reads CASRRPGTDGGYTF. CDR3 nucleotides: TGTGCCAGCAGACGCCCGGGAACCGACGGGGGCTACACCTTC.

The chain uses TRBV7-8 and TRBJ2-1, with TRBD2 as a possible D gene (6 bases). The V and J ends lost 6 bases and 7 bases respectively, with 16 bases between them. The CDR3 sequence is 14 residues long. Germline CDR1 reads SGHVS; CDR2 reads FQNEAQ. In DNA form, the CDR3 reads TGTGCCAGCAGTCTCACGCGGGACTTAAATGAGCAGTTCTTC. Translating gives CASSLTRDLNEQFF.

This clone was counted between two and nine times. CDR3 sequence: CSASDSLNNEQFF. The CDR3 nucleotides are TGCAGTGCTAGTGACTCCTTAAACAATGAGCAGTTCTTC. The chain combines TRBV20-1 with TRBJ2-1; D not resolved. This CDR3 has 13 amino acids. Germline V gene sequence: CDR1 DFQATT, CDR2 SNEGSKA (reference sequence). V lost 3 bases to trimming and J lost 5 bases, with 11 bases between them.

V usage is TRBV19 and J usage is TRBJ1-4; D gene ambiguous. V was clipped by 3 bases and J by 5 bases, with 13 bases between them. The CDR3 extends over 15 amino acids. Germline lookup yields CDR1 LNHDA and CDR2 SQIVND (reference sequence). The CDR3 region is CASSIGEKENEKLFF. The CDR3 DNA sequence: TGTGCCAGTAGTATTGGTGAGAAGGAGAATGAAAAACTGTTTTTT. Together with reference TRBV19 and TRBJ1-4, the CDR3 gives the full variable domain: DGGITQSPKYLFRKEGQNVTLSCEQNLNHDAMYWYRQDPGQGLRLIYYSQIVNDFQKGDIAEGYSVSREKKESFPLTVTSAQKNPTAFYLCASSIGEKENEKLFFGSGTQLSVL.

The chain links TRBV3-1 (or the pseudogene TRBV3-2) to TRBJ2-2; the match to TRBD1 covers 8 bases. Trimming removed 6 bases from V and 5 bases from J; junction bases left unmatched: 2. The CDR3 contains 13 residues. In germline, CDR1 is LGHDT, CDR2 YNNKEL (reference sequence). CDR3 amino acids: CASRRQGTGELFF. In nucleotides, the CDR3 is TGTGCCAGCAGACGACAGGGGACCGGGGAGCTGTTTTTT.

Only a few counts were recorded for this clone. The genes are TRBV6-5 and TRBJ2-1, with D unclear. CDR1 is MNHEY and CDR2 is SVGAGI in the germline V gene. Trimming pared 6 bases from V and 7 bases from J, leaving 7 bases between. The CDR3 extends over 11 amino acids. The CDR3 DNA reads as TGTGCCAGCAGACGACAAAATGAGCAGTTCTTC. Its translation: CASRRQNEQFF.

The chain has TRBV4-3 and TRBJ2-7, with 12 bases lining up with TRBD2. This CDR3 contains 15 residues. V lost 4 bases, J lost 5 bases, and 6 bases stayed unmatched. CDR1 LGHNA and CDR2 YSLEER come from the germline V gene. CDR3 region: CASSPTTSGRDEQYF. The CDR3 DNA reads TGCGCCAGCAGCCCGACGACTAGCGGGAGAGACGAGCAGTACTTC.

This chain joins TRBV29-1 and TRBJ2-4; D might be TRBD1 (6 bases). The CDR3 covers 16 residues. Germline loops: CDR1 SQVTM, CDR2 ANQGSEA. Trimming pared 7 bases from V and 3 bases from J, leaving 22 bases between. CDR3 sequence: CSAPGWQGPIKNIQYF. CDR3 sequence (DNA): TGCAGCGCCCCGGGCTGGCAGGGGCCGATCAAAAACATTCAGTACTTC.

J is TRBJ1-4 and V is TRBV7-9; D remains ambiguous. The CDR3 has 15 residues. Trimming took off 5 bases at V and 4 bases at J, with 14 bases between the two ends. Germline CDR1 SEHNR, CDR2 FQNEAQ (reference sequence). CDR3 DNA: TGTGCCAGCAGCCGACGGGGATGGGATAATGAAAAACTGTTTTTT. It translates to CASSRRGWDNEKLFF.

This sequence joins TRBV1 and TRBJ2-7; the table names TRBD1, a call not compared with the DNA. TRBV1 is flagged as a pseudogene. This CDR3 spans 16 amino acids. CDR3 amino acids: CTSSQEEGDRAYEQYF. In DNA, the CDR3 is TGCACCAGCAGCCAAGAAGAAGGAGACAGGGCCTACGAGCAGTACTTC.

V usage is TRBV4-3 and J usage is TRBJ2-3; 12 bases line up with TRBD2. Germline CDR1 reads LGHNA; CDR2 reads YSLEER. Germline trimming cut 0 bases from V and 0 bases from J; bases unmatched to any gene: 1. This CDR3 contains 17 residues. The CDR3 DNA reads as TGCGCCAGCAGCCAAGAGACTAGCGGGAGTAGCACAGATACGCAGTATTTT. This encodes CASSQETSGSSTDTQYF.

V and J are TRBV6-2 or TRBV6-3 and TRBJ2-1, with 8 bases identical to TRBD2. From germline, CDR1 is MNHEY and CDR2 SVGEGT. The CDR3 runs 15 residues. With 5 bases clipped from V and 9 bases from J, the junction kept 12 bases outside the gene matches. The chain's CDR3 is CASSPRVDGRGEQFF. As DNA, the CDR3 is TGTGCCAGCAGTCCACGGGTGGACGGGAGGGGTGAGCAGTTCTTC.

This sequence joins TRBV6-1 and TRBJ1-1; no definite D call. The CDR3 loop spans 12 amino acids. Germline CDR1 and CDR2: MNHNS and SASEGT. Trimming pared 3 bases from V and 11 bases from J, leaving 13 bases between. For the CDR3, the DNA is TGTGCCAGCAGTGAGGTTGGCACCGTTGCTTTCTTT. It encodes CASSEVGTVAFF.

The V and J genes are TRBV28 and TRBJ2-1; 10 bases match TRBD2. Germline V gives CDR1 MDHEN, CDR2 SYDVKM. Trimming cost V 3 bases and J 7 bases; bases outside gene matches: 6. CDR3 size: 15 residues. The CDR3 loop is CASSLESGRGNEQFF. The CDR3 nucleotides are TGTGCCAGCAGTTTGGAAAGCGGGAGGGGTAATGAGCAGTTCTTC.

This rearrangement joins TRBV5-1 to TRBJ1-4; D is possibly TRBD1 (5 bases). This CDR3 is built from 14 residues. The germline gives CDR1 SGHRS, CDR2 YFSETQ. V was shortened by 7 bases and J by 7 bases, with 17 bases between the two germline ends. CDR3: CASAWAGRGEKLFF. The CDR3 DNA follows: TGCGCCAGCGCCTGGGCGGGGCGGGGTGAAAAACTGTTTTTT.

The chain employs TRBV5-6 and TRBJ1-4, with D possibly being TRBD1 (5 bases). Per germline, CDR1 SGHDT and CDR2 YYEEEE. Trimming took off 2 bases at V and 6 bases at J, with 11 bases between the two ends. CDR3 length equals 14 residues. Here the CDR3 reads CASSFRGKDEKLFF. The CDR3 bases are TGTGCCAGCAGCTTTCGGGGGAAAGATGAAAAACTGTTTTTT.

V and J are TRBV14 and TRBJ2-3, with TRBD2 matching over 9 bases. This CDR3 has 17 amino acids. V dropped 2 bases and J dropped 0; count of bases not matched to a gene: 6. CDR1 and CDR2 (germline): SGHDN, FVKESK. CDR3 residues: CASSQPQLAGSTDTQYF. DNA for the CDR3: TGTGCCAGCAGCCAACCCCAGCTAGCGGGAAGCACAGATACGCAGTATTTT.

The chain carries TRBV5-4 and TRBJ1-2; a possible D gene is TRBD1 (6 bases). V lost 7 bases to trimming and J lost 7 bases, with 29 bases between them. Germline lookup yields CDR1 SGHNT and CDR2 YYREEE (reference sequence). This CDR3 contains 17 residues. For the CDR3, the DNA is TGTGCCAGCGCTGAGGGGGGGGGTAAACTTACTAGGGCTGGCTACACCTTC. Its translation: CASAEGGGKLTRAGYTF.

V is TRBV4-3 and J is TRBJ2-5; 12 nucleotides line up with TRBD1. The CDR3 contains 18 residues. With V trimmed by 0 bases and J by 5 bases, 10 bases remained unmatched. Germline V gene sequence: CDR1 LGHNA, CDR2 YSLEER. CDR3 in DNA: TGCGCCAGCAGCCAAGAACGGGGGACAGGGGGCAAGTCGGAGACCCAGTACTTC. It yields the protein CASSQERGTGGKSETQYF.

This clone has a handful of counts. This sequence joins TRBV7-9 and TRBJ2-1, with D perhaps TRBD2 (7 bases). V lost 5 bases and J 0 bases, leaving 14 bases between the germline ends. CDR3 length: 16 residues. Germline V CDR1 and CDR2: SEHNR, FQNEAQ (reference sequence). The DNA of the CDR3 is TGTGCCAGCAGCCCTGGGGGGGGCTTCTCCTACAATGAGCAGTTCTTC. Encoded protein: CASSPGGGFSYNEQFF.

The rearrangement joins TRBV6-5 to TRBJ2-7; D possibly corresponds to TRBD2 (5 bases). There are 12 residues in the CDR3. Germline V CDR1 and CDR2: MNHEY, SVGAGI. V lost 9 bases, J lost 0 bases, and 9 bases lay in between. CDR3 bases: TGTGCCAGTCGTGGGAGCTCCTACGAGCAGTACTTC. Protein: CASRGSSYEQYF.

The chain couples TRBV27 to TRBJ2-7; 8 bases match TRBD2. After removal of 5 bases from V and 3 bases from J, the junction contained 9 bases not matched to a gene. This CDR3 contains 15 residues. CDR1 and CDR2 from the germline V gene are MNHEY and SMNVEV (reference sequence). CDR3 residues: CASSASGTRGYEQYF. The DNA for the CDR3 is TGTGCCAGCAGTGCCTCCGGGACTAGGGGCTACGAGCAGTACTTC.

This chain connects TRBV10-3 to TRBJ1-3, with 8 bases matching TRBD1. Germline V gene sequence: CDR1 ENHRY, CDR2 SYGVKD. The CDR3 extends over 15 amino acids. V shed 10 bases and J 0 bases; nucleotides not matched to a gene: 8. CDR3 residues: CATGTGLSSGNTIYF. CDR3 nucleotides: TGTGCCACCGGGACAGGATTAAGCTCTGGAAACACCATATATTTT.

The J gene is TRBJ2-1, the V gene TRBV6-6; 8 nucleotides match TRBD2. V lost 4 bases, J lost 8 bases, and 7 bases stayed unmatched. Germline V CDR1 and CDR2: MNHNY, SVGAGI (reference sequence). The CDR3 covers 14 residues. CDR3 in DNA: TGTGCCAGCAGTTTGATGCGGGAGGTCGATGAGCAGTTCTTC. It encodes CASSLMREVDEQFF.

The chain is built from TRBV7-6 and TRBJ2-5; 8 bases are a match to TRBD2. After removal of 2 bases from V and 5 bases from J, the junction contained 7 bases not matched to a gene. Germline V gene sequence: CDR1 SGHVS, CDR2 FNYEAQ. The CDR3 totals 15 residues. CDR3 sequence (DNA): TGTGCCAGCAGCTTACTCCTAGCGGGTAGGGAGACCCAGTACTTC. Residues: CASSLLLAGRETQYF.